The source of this T cell receptor beta chain is a study of blood T cell repertoires in COVID-19. Background on the study: Specimens from acute and convalescent COVID-19 originated in the United States, Italy and Spain. In each case, the material was cDNA or gDNA derived from T cells, B-cell-depleted T cells, or PBMCs.

CDR3 length: 14 residues. V was pared by 4 bases and J by 3 bases, with 13 bases between. CDR1 is SGHRS and CDR2 is YFSETQ in the germline V gene. Only in-frame clones appear in the TCRdb table, and some are missing; sequencing was by immunoSEQ multiplex PCR. The sample holds roughly 70,000 clones, over 65% seen once. The table lists this clone with a count of one. The sequence came from a woman between 55 and 75 years old with acute or convalescent COVID-19. Sample: peripheral blood. This chain joins TRBV5-1 and TRBJ1-2, with D possibly matching TRBD1 (5 bases). The CDR3 sequence: CASSTHGQDYGYTF. In DNA, the CDR3 is TGCGCCAGCAGCACCCACGGACAAGACTATGGCTACACCTTC.